This TCR beta chain was captured by sequencing in a study of beta chain features in type 1 diabetes. Expressed TCRB transcripts were sequenced after all isolated RNA was converted to cDNA. Profiling relied on immunoSEQ multiplex PCR, and the TCRdb table lists in-frame clones only, not all of them. The sample consists of about 370,000 clones, over 12% of them appearing once. The V gene's germline CDR1 is SGHRS and CDR2 YFSETQ. The CDR3 covers 14 residues. Trimming left V 0 bases short and J 6 bases short, with 12 bases between. The sequenced sample was naive CD4+ T cells from blood. The receptor was derived from a woman aged 18-35 years in good health. The V gene is TRBV5-1, the J gene TRBJ1-2; D uncertain. CDR3 residues: CASSLAEGLDGYTF. The CDR3 DNA is TGCGCCAGCAGCTTGGCCGAGGGTTTGGATGGCTACACCTTC.